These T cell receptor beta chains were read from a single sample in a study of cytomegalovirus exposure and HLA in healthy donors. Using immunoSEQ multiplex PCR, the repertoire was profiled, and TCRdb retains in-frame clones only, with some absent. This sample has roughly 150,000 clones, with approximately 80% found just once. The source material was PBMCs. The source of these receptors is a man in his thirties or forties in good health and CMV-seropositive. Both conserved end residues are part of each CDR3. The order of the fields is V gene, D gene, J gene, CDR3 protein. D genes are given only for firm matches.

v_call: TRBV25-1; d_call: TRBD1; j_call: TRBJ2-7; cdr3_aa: CASRQHRGLEQYF
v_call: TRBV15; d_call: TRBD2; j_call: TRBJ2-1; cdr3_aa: CATSRLWGGAYNEQFF
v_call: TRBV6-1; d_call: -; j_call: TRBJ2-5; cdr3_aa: CASRIRVQGETQYF
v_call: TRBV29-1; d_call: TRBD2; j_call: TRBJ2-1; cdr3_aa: CSVEGGLAGAFEQFF
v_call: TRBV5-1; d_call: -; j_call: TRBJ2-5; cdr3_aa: CASSPPGARQETQYF
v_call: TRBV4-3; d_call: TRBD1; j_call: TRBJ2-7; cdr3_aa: CASSAGQGLTSEQYF
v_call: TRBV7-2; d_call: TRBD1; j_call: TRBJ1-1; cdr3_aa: CASSTTGSRTEAFF
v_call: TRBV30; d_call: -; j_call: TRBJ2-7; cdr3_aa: CAWSTGATGLDEQYF
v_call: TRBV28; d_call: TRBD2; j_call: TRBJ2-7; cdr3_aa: CASSSSGTSGAYEQYF
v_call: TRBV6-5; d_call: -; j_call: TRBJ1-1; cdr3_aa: CASSLYFGYTEAFF
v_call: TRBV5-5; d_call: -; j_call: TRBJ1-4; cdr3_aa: CASSLEGATNEKLFF
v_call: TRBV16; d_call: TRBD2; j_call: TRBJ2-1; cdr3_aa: CASSQLAGGEQFF
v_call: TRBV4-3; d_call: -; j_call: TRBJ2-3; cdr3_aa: CASSRERVRVTDTQYF
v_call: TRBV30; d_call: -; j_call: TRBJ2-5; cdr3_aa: CAWARDTTGTQYF
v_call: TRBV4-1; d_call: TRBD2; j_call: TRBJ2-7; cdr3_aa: CASSRRLAGGEKNEQYF
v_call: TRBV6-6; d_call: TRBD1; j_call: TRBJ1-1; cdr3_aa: CASTNRGVRAEAFF
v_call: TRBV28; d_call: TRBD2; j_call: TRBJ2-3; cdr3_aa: CASSAPLAGAGYYADTQYF
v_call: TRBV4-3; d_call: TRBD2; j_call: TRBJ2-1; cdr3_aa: CASSPWGGNEQFF
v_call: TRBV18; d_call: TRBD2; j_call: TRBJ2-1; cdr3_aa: CASSPSYYGTSSYNEQFF
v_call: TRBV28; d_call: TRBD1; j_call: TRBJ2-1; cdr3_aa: CASSGTGAHNEQFF
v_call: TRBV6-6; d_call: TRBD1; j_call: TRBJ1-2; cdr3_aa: CASSYLTGTGGGYTF
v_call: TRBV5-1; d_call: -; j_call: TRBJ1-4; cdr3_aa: CASSLGGGSNEKLFF
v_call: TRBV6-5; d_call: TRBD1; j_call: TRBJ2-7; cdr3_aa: CASSAHSTGLYEQYF
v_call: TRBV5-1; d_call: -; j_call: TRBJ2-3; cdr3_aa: CASSGSGWTDTQYF
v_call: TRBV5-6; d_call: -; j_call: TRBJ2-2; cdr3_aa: CASSFKTNTGELFF
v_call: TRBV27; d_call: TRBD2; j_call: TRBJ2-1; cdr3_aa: CASSLLAGVNNEQFF
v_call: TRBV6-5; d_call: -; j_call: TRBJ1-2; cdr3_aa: CASSSLQGFYGYTF